These T cell receptor beta chains were read from a single sample in a study of beta chain features in type 1 diabetes. The assay was immunoSEQ multiplex PCR, and TCRdb's table has in-frame clones only and misses some. The sample holds fewer than 900,000 clones; 17% are singletons and the top ten take 0.02% to 0.03%. The specimen was naive CD4+ T cells from blood. Source of these receptors: a woman aged 18-29 years in good health. Both conserved end residues are part of each CDR3. The order of the fields is J gene, V gene, CDR3 protein.

j_gene: TRBJ2-7; v_gene: TRBV14; CDR3aa: CASSLRLAGSYEQYF
j_gene: TRBJ2-1; v_gene: TRBV18; CDR3aa: CASSYRGYNEQFF
j_gene: TRBJ2-7; v_gene: TRBV7-8; CDR3aa: CASSLAPSGISSGYEQYF
j_gene: TRBJ2-1; v_gene: TRBV25-1; CDR3aa: CASSDSYWSSYNEQFF
j_gene: TRBJ2-3; v_gene: TRBV6-5; CDR3aa: CASSLDGRSTDTQYF
j_gene: TRBJ1-3; v_gene: TRBV6-5; CDR3aa: CASSYGRPGSGNTIYF
j_gene: TRBJ2-7; v_gene: TRBV5-1; CDR3aa: CASLLAGGPPALYEQYF
j_gene: TRBJ1-1; v_gene: TRBV7-2; CDR3aa: CASSLATGRGTEAFF
j_gene: TRBJ2-7; v_gene: TRBV7-9; CDR3aa: CASSLGPLAGARGSYEQYF
j_gene: TRBJ2-1; v_gene: TRBV11-2; CDR3aa: CASSLVRGRAINEQFF
j_gene: TRBJ2-7; v_gene: TRBV27; CDR3aa: CASKNAGIPDIYEQYF
j_gene: TRBJ2-5; v_gene: TRBV9; CDR3aa: CASSSGPGRETQYF
j_gene: TRBJ1-4; v_gene: TRBV5-1; CDR3aa: CASSSGQATNEKLFF
j_gene: TRBJ1-2; v_gene: TRBV28; CDR3aa: CASSIPGQLNYGYTF
j_gene: TRBJ2-2; v_gene: TRBV19; CDR3aa: CASNPSGISNTGELFF
j_gene: TRBJ2-5; v_gene: TRBV18; CDR3aa: CASSPQGMQETQYF
j_gene: TRBJ2-1; v_gene: TRBV4-3; CDR3aa: CASSQGGGERYNEQFF
j_gene: TRBJ2-1; v_gene: TRBV2; CDR3aa: CASGRQGVNEQFF
j_gene: TRBJ2-2; v_gene: TRBV4-2; CDR3aa: CASSQDQRAVDGGELFF
j_gene: TRBJ2-5; v_gene: TRBV11-3; CDR3aa: CASSGRAGETQYF
j_gene: TRBJ2-3; v_gene: TRBV6-5; CDR3aa: CASSYSVSLSTDTQYF
j_gene: TRBJ2-1; v_gene: TRBV7-9; CDR3aa: CASSLDRQSNNEQFF
j_gene: TRBJ2-5; v_gene: TRBV15; CDR3aa: CATSREGGTETQYF
j_gene: TRBJ2-4; v_gene: TRBV4-2; CDR3aa: CASSPTDGTQYF
j_gene: .; v_gene: TRBV27; CDR3aa: CASSPAADGAYEQYF
j_gene: TRBJ2-7; v_gene: TRBV18; CDR3aa: CASSLGRTGDYEQYF
j_gene: TRBJ2-1; v_gene: TRBV27; CDR3aa: CASSLGRGYNEQFF
j_gene: TRBJ1-5; v_gene: TRBV5-6; CDR3aa: CASSLGLNQPQHF
j_gene: TRBJ2-7; v_gene: TRBV7-9; CDR3aa: CASSLRQDSYEQYF
j_gene: TRBJ2-3; v_gene: TRBV29-1; CDR3aa: CSVEAAADTQYF
j_gene: TRBJ2-2; v_gene: TRBV7-8; CDR3aa: CASSFVGTGTGELFF
j_gene: TRBJ1-1; v_gene: TRBV6-5; CDR3aa: CASSTRNTEAFF
j_gene: TRBJ1-1; v_gene: TRBV6-6; CDR3aa: CASSYSITGYTEAFF
j_gene: TRBJ2-1; v_gene: TRBV6-5; CDR3aa: CASRQSSYNEQFF
j_gene: TRBJ1-4; v_gene: TRBV28; CDR3aa: CAISSGGVREKLFF
j_gene: TRBJ2-3; v_gene: TRBV9; CDR3aa: CASNVAVDPTDTQYF
j_gene: TRBJ2-5; v_gene: TRBV15; CDR3aa: CATSREMYETQYF
j_gene: TRBJ2-7; v_gene: TRBV15; CDR3aa: CATSREGSSYEQYF
j_gene: TRBJ2-1; v_gene: TRBV9; CDR3aa: CASIPAGVGEQFF
j_gene: TRBJ2-4; v_gene: TRBV5-1; CDR3aa: CASSAGLSGNIQYF
j_gene: TRBJ2-5; v_gene: TRBV2; CDR3aa: CASSIGLAGGQETQYF
j_gene: TRBJ2-1; v_gene: TRBV9; CDR3aa: CASSVTAQSSYNEQFF
j_gene: TRBJ2-7; v_gene: TRBV2; CDR3aa: CASNRDIGAYEQYF
j_gene: TRBJ1-2; v_gene: TRBV11-2; CDR3aa: CASSLDRNGYTF
j_gene: TRBJ2-7; v_gene: TRBV28; CDR3aa: CASSQTSGAQYEQYF
j_gene: TRBJ2-1; v_gene: TRBV7-3; CDR3aa: CASSPQRGSYNEQFF
j_gene: TRBJ2-1; v_gene: TRBV27; CDR3aa: CASSSQTGRLTEQFF
j_gene: TRBJ1-5; v_gene: TRBV5-6; CDR3aa: CASSLALTGIPPQPQHF
j_gene: TRBJ2-5; v_gene: TRBV13; CDR3aa: CASSLGLAGARETQYF
j_gene: TRBJ2-1; v_gene: TRBV5-1; CDR3aa: CASSAGTSGSVLFNEQFF